A selection of T cell receptor beta chains follows, all from one sample in a study of regulatory T cells in long-lasting Graves disease. TCRdb used MiXCR to reprocess the multiplex PCR reads, holding one entry per CDR3 protein. The table has roughly 500,000 distinct CDR3 sequences, 20% to 25% seen once. This material consisted of peripheral blood mononuclear cells (PBMCs), taken when the disease was refractory, from a patient treated with antithyroid drugs. These receptors all stem from a female donor with Graves disease. Both conserved end residues are part of each CDR3. Fields, in order: J gene, V gene, clone size, D gene, CDR3 protein, CDR3 DNA. A D gene is named only where the DNA matches it firmly. Clone size, where shown, is once, few, many, or a class for clones that have expanded.

>TRBJ2-1|TRBV28|.|TRBD2
CASSPPGVSGGDEQFF
TGTGCCAGCAGTCCCCCGGGGGTGAGCGGGGGGGATGAGCAGTTCTTC
>TRBJ2-1|TRBV2|many|.
CASSGYYNEQFF
TGTGCCAGCAGTGGGTACTACAATGAGCAGTTCTTC
>TRBJ2-7|TRBV20-1|few|TRBD2
CSAPGTSGVYEQYF
TGCAGTGCGCCCGGGACTAGCGGGGTCTACGAGCAGTACTTC
>TRBJ2-7|TRBV7-9|few|.
CASSPGRKSYEQYF
TGTGCCAGCAGCCCCGGACGGAAATCCTACGAGCAGTACTTC
>TRBJ2-7|TRBV7-9|.|.
CASSSESWRISYEQYF
TGTGCCAGCAGCTCCGAATCGTGGAGGATATCCTACGAGCAGTACTTC
>TRBJ2-7|TRBV11-2|many|.
CASSFVLRDEQYF
TGTGCCAGCAGCTTTGTTCTCAGGGACGAGCAGTACTTC
>TRBJ1-2|TRBV5-1|.|.
CASSQGTSYGYTF
TGCGCCAGCAGCCAGGGGACCAGCTATGGCTACACCTTC
>TRBJ1-2|TRBV20-1|.|.
CSARDPLRGPNYGYTF
TGCAGTGCTAGAGACCCCCTACGGGGACCTAACTATGGCTACACCTTC
>TRBJ1-1|TRBV11-2|many|.
CASSPAGGTEAFF
TGTGCCAGCAGCCCAGCGGGGGGGACTGAAGCTTTCTTT
>TRBJ2-7|TRBV11-2|many|.
CASSLARAGEQYF
TGTGCCAGCAGCTTAGCAAGGGCAGGGGAGCAGTACTTC
>TRBJ2-7|TRBV28|many|TRBD2
CASSSPLQTSGNSYEQYF
TGTGCCAGCAGTTCACCCCTGCAAACTAGCGGGAACTCCTACGAGCAGTACTTC
>TRBJ2-1|TRBV20-1|.|TRBD2
CSARLAGAVEQFF
TGCAGTGCTAGACTAGCGGGAGCGGTTGAGCAGTTCTTC
>TRBJ1-1|TRBV11-3|.|.
CASSLGLSPPEALF
TGTGCCAGCAGCTTAGGATTGTCCCCGCCTGAAGCTCTCTTT
>TRBJ1-1|TRBV3-1|few|TRBD1
CASSQNSGGSGAFF
TGTGCCAGCAGCCAGAATTCAGGGGGCTCCGGAGCTTTCTTT
>TRBJ2-6|TRBV28|few|TRBD1
CASSPEPGGGANVLTF
TGTGCCAGCAGTCCGGAACCAGGGGGAGGGGCCAACGTCCTGACTTTC
>TRBJ2-7|TRBV28|many|.
CASSLRTVASYEQYF
TGTGCCAGCAGTTTGCGGACAGTAGCCTCCTACGAGCAGTACTTC
>TRBJ1-6|TRBV6-1|few|.
CASRYTGRAYNSPLHF
TGTGCCAGCAGATATACAGGGCGCGCCTATAATTCACCCCTCCACTTT